A single sample gave rise to the 14 T cell receptor beta chains below, sequenced in a study of control samples from healthy donors and cancer patients. The method was immunoSEQ multiplex PCR; TCRdb's version includes in-frame clones alone and lacks a portion of them. The profile shows some 110,000 clones, roughly 85% of them singletons. Sequencing was done on a sample of blood. The receptors originated from a woman in her 50s in good health.

This clone occurred a few times. The chain carries TRBV19 and TRBJ1-2, with a tentative D call TRBD1 (5 bases). The germline V gene has CDR1 LNHDA and CDR2 SQIVND (reference sequence). V shed 7 bases and J shed 4 bases, with 13 bases lying between them. CDR3 length: 13 amino acids. The CDR3 DNA sequence: TGTGCCAGTAAAGAAACAGGCGGCTATGGCTACACCTTC. It encodes CASKETGGYGYTF.

The chain combines TRBV11-2 with TRBJ1-1, with D perhaps TRBD1 (6 bases). Trimming stripped 5 bases from V and 8 bases from J, with 15 bases between. Germline assignment: CDR1 SGHAT and CDR2 FQNNGV. CDR3 length: 13 residues. The CDR3 coding sequence is TGTGCCAGCAGCCTAAGGGAGGACAGAGAAGCTTTCTTT. Its translation: CASSLREDREAFF.

The gene calls are TRBV28 and TRBJ1-5; no definite D call. The CDR3 is 18 amino acids. Germline V CDR1 and CDR2: MDHEN, SYDVKM. Trimming left V 3 bases short and J 4 bases short, with 22 bases between. The DNA for the CDR3 is TGTGCCAGCAGTTTTCTCCCCCGACTGGGGATAATGAATCAGCCCCAGCATTTT. Amino acids: CASSFLPRLGIMNQPQHF.

V usage is TRBV24-1 and J usage is TRBJ2-5; 8 bases are a match to TRBD1. The V gene end was trimmed by 5 bases and the J gene end by 5 bases; junction bases not matched to a gene: 9. The germline V gene encodes CDR1 KGHDR and CDR2 SFDVKD. The CDR3 contains 15 residues. The CDR3 protein is CATSGGQVASETQYF. CDR3 DNA: TGTGCCACCAGTGGGGGACAGGTCGCTTCGGAGACCCAGTACTTC.

This clone was detected only once. A junction end diverges from the germline sequence, so it may reflect a read error. This rearrangement joins TRBV4-3 to TRBJ2-2; 7 positions match TRBD2. CDR3 size: 14 residues. Per the germline V gene, CDR1 is LGHNA and CDR2 is YSLEER. This CDR3 reads CASSQVGAGRGAVF. CDR3 coding DNA: TGCGCCAGCAGCCAAGTAGGAGCGGGGAGGGGAGCTGTTTTT.

The rearrangement uses TRBV30 and TRBJ2-1; tentative D call: TRBD1 (6 bases). Germline-derived CDR1 and CDR2 are GTSNPN and SVGIG (reference sequence). V shed 4 bases and J shed 12 bases, with 19 bases lying between them. This CDR3 is built from 13 residues. Written as DNA, the CDR3 is TGTGCCTGGACCATACAGGGACCCGAAGGGCAGTTCTTC. This sequence encodes CAWTIQGPEGQFF.

The chain is built from TRBV10-3 and TRBJ1-5; D gene unclear. V gave up 2 bases and J gave up 0 bases, with 5 bases separating them. This CDR3 region has 14 residues. CDR1 and CDR2 (germline): ENHRY, SYGVKD. CDR3 sequence (DNA): TGTGCCATCAGTGAGACTGATAGCAATCAGCCCCAGCATTTT. It encodes CAISETDSNQPQHF.

Written as DNA, the CDR3 is TGTGCCAGCAGGCGGGACAACTCCTACGAGCAGTACTTC. Translated: CASRRDNSYEQYF. V is TRBV6-6 and J is TRBJ2-7; D may be TRBD1 or TRBD2 (6 bases each). Germline lookup yields CDR1 MNHNY and CDR2 SVGAGI (reference sequence). The germline V and J ends were trimmed by 6 bases and 0 bases, with 9 bases remaining between them. This CDR3 spans 13 amino acids.

This sequence joins TRBV10-2 and TRBJ2-7, with no clear D. Germline V gene data show CDR1 as WSHSY and CDR2 as SAAADI. The CDR3 loop spans 13 amino acids. Trimming removed 7 bases at V and 1 base at J, with 11 bases between. The CDR3 DNA is TGCGCCAGCAACTCAGACCCATCCTACGAGCAGTACTTC. Its protein is CASNSDPSYEQYF.

J is TRBJ2-7 and V is TRBV12-5; possible D gene TRBD2, 5 bases. CDR3 size: 16 residues. Trimming removed 6 bases from V and 0 bases from J, with 18 bases in between. Germline CDR1 is LGHNT and CDR2 is FRNRAP. The CDR3, as DNA: TGTGCTAGTGGCCCCCCCGGGCCGGGGAGCTCCTACGAGCAGTACTTC. Its translation: CASGPPGPGSSYEQYF.

The chain employs TRBV27 and TRBJ2-7; D is tentatively TRBD1 or TRBD2 (5 bases each). V gave up 8 bases and J gave up 6 bases, with 14 bases separating them. Germline lookup yields CDR1 MNHEY and CDR2 SMNVEV (reference sequence). There are 12 residues in the CDR3. CDR3 DNA sequence: TGTGCCAGCTGGGGTGTGGGGGTCGAGCAGTACTTC. Its translation: CASWGVGVEQYF.

This clone was counted between two and nine times. V usage is TRBV18 and J usage is TRBJ2-2, with no clear D. Trimming stripped 3 bases from V and 0 bases from J, with 5 bases between. The germline CDR1 and CDR2 sequences are KGHSH and LQKENI. This CDR3 has 14 residues. CDR3 region: CASSPVTNTGELFF. The DNA of the CDR3 is TGTGCCAGCTCACCGGTCACGAACACCGGGGAGCTGTTTTTT.

The V gene is TRBV4-3, the J gene TRBJ1-3; D ambiguous. Trimming took 2 bases from V and 6 from J, leaving 2 bases between them. The CDR3 loop spans 11 amino acids. CDR1 is LGHNA and CDR2 is YSLEER in the germline V gene. CDR3 loop: CASSQQNTIYF. CDR3 nucleotide sequence: TGCGCCAGCAGCCAACAAAACACCATATATTTT.

The V call is TRBV15, the J call TRBJ1-3; D is unresolved. Trimming took off 1 base at V and 0 bases at J, with 7 bases between the two ends. The CDR3 spans 15 residues. The V gene's germline CDR1 is LNHNV and CDR2 YYDKDF (reference sequence). The CDR3 reads CATSRGTVSGNTIYF. As DNA, the CDR3 is TGTGCCACCAGCAGAGGCACAGTCTCTGGAAACACCATATATTTT.